This is a list of T cell receptor beta chains from one sample in a study of identical twins' blood T cells. TCRdb processed the 5' RACE reads anew with MiXCR; each CDR3 protein has one entry. This sample has roughly 340,000 distinct CDR3 sequences, with roughly 27% found just once. Sequencing was done on a sample of PBMCs. These receptors all come from a woman aged 18-55 years in good health. Both conserved end residues are part of each CDR3. Fields, in order: CDR3 protein, CDR3 DNA, V gene, J gene, D gene, clone size. D genes are given only for firm matches. Clone size is given for some rows only: seen once, a few or many times, or a class if the clone is expanded.

CASSLFPNTYEQYF	TGTGCCAGCAGCTTATTTCCAAACACTTACGAGCAGTACTTC	TRBV7-9	TRBJ2-7	-	-
CSARSLRRANEKLFF	TGCAGTGCTAGATCTCTTCGTCGGGCTAATGAAAAACTGTTTTTT	TRBV20-1	TRBJ1-4	-	-
CASTPLDTGELFF	TGTGCCAGTACACCTCTTGACACCGGGGAGCTGTTTTTT	TRBV19	TRBJ2-2	-	few
CASSILGGLNQPQHF	TGTGCCAGTAGTATCTTGGGTGGGCTCAATCAGCCCCAGCATTTT	TRBV19	TRBJ1-5	-	few
CASSPTGFPDTQYF	TGTGCCAGCAGTCCGACAGGGTTCCCAGATACGCAGTATTTT	TRBV6-4	TRBJ2-3	TRBD1	-
CSASIGRGWGKNQPQHF	TGCAGTGCTAGTATCGGCAGGGGGTGGGGTAAGAATCAGCCCCAGCATTTT	TRBV20-1	TRBJ1-5	TRBD1	few
CAISDSLAGRDNEQFF	TGTGCCATCAGTGACTCCCTAGCGGGACGCGACAATGAGCAGTTCTTC	TRBV10-3	TRBJ2-1	TRBD2	few
CSAWGEYGYTF	TGCAGCGCCTGGGGTGAATATGGCTACACCTTC	TRBV29-1	TRBJ1-2	-	-
CASSLKGSNEKLFF	TGCGCCAGCAGCTTGAAGGGTTCTAATGAAAAACTGTTTTTT	TRBV5-1	TRBJ1-4	-	-
CASSLRGEKDTQYF	TGTGCCAGCAGTTTGAGGGGCGAGAAAGATACGCAGTATTTT	TRBV12-3/TRBV12-4	TRBJ2-3	-	-
CASSIDTLGEQFF	TGTGCCAGTAGTATAGACACTCTGGGAGAGCAGTTCTTC	TRBV19	TRBJ2-1	-	many
CASSERFSLLFF	TGTGCCAGCAGTGAGAGGTTCAGTCTACTGTTTTTT	TRBV2	TRBJ1-4	-	-
CASRLDSYLTGELFF	TGCGCCAGCCGTCTCGACAGCTATCTTACAGGGGAGCTGTTTTTT	TRBV5-1	TRBJ2-2	-	few
CASSSRGMELFRVGYTF	TGTGCCAGCAGTTCAAGGGGGATGGAATTATTCAGGGTGGGCTACACCTTC	TRBV6-5	TRBJ1-2	-	-
CASSDAVGTEAFF	TGTGCCAGTTCCGACGCTGTGGGCACTGAAGCTTTCTTT	TRBV19	TRBJ1-1	-	-
CSAVDRSNPTDTQYF	TGCAGTGCCGTGGACAGGTCCAACCCCACAGATACGCAGTATTTT	TRBV20-1	TRBJ2-3	TRBD1	-
CVSSRLDYNEQFF	TGTGTCAGCAGTCGACTAGATTACAATGAGCAGTTCTTC	TRBV12-3/TRBV12-4	TRBJ2-1	-	-
CASSLSGRDYNEQFF	TGTGCCAGCAGCCTAAGCGGGAGGGATTACAATGAGCAGTTCTTC	TRBV9	TRBJ2-1	TRBD2	-
CAGSGLGGGTNQPQHF	TGTGCCGGCAGTGGTTTGGGCGGGGGGACGAATCAGCCCCAGCATTTT	TRBV2	TRBJ1-5	-	-
CASSFGQPIDTQYF	TGTGCCAGCAGCTTCGGACAACCCATAGATACGCAGTATTTT	TRBV7-9	TRBJ2-3	-	-
CASSYLYQETQYF	TGTGCCAGCAGTTACTTGTACCAAGAGACCCAGTACTTC	TRBV6-5	TRBJ2-5	-	few
CAIPSLPRGGLNEQFF	TGTGCCATCCCAAGTTTGCCGCGGGGGGGCCTAAATGAGCAGTTCTTC	TRBV6-4	TRBJ2-1	TRBD2	few
CSVSGGLYTEAFF	TGCAGCGTTTCAGGGGGCTTATACACTGAAGCTTTCTTT	TRBV29-1	TRBJ1-1	TRBD1	many
CASSFLRGYSGNTIYF	TGTGCCAGCAGTTTTCTTAGGGGTTACTCTGGAAACACCATATATTTT	TRBV12-3/TRBV12-4	TRBJ1-3	-	many
CSVSPATDTQYF	TGCAGCGTCTCCCCGGCCACAGATACGCAGTATTTT	TRBV29-1	TRBJ2-3	-	once
CAITPFTGGGGGTEAFF	TGTGCCATCACTCCCTTTACGGGGGGAGGCGGTGGAACTGAAGCTTTCTTT	TRBV10-3	TRBJ1-1	-	-
CASSFQHRTQPQHF	TGTGCCAGCAGTTTCCAGCATCGCACTCAGCCCCAGCATTTT	TRBV27	TRBJ1-5	-	few
CSVELQGRMNTEAFF	TGCAGCGTTGAATTGCAGGGAAGGATGAACACTGAAGCTTTCTTT	TRBV29-1	TRBJ1-1	-	-
CASSTTVTISYTF	TGTGCCAGTAGTACCACGGTAACTATAAGCTACACCTTC	TRBV19	TRBJ1-2	-	few
CSGGSFPGELFF	TGCAGCGGAGGCTCGTTTCCCGGGGAGCTGTTTTTT	TRBV29-1	TRBJ2-2	-	few
CATRTETYSGNTIYF	TGTGCCACCAGGACGGAGACGTACTCTGGAAACACCATATATTTT	TRBV10-3	TRBJ1-3	-	few
CASSVDGLAPPTDTQYF	TGTGCCAGCAGCGTAGACGGACTAGCGCCCCCCACAGATACGCAGTATTTT	TRBV9	TRBJ2-3	TRBD2	few
CASSPPAVEKLFF	TGTGCCAGCTCACCACCGGCGGTGGAAAAACTGTTTTTT	TRBV18	TRBJ1-4	-	-
CASSYSVQGHTEAFF	TGTGCCAGCAGTTACTCGGTTCAGGGTCACACTGAAGCTTTCTTT	TRBV6-5	TRBJ1-1	-	-
CASSPGAAYGYTF	TGTGCCAGCAGCCCAGGGGCGGCCTATGGCTACACTTTC	TRBV14	TRBJ1-2	-	-
CASRTNRDAYEQYF	TGTGCCAGCAGGACAAACAGGGACGCCTACGAGCAGTACTTC	TRBV6-6	TRBJ2-7	-	few
CASSLGLAGITSTDTQYF	TGTGCCAGCAGCTTAGGACTAGCGGGGATTACTAGCACAGATACGCAGTATTTT	TRBV5-4	TRBJ2-3	TRBD2	-
CASSPWTGGSNQPQHF	TGTGCCAGCAGCCCCTGGACAGGCGGGAGCAATCAGCCCCAGCATTTT	TRBV7-9	TRBJ1-5	TRBD1	few
CSARDQGSEAFF	TGCAGTGCTAGAGATCAGGGTTCTGAAGCTTTCTTT	TRBV20-1	TRBJ1-1	-	-
CASSFLPGLQETQYF	TGTGCCAGCAGTTTCCTACCGGGGTTACAAGAGACCCAGTACTTC	TRBV27	TRBJ2-5	-	few
CASGTSGLTYEQYF	TGTGCCAGCGGGACTTCGGGACTGACCTACGAGCAGTACTTC	TRBV2	TRBJ2-7	-	-